This T cell receptor beta chain is from a study of T cells in Graves' hyperthyroidism and ophthalmopathy. Researchers took RNA transcripts and amplified the TCR beta CDR3 regions from them. The study used the HTBI primer set for a first-round RT-PCR of the TCR CDR3. Via MiXCR, TCRdb re-called the multiplex PCR reads, giving one row per CDR3 protein. The sample includes a few hundred thousand distinct CDR3 sequences, approximately 14% of them seen just once. CDR3 size: 17 residues. The trim removed 3 bases at V and 5 bases at J, leaving 8 bases unmatched. The germline V gene has CDR1 DFQATT and CDR2 SNEGSKA (reference sequence).

Sequenced: blood. The source is a woman between 25 and 40 years old with Graves' hyperthyroidism. The V call is TRBV20-1, the J call TRBJ2-2; 14 nucleotides match TRBD2. This chain's CDR3 is CSARVPRLAGGTGELFF. In DNA form, the CDR3 reads TGCAGTGCTAGGGTACCGAGACTAGCGGGAGGGACCGGGGAGCTGTTTTTT.